This T cell receptor beta chain derives from a study of vaccination and CD4 T cells after COVID-19 (dated by TCRdb to between 2021 and 2023). As for the study more broadly: Convalescent patients had a positive SARS-CoV-2 result on nasal swab PCR, and of these patients, nine had mild disease and one had severe disease. Post-COVID blood samples from convalescent patients were collected a median of roughly 100 days after diagnosis, with a range of 35 to 161 days. The time from the second vaccine dose to post-vaccine blood sampling had a median of 72 days and ranged from about 12 to 250 days. Overlapping spike peptide pools from SARS-CoV-2 and from the common cold coronaviruses HCoV-NL63, HCoV-OC43 and HCoV-229E were used as culture stimuli. Two doses of either the Pfizer-BioNTech BNT162b2 vaccine (n=8) or the Moderna mRNA-1273 vaccine (n=2) were administered to participants. The spike-specific CD4+ TCR repertoire was compared before and after mRNA vaccination in approximately ten COVID-19 convalescent patients and a handful of infection-naive healthy vaccine recipients. Control cultures received a CEFX viral epitope pool as the positive control, an HIV-1 Nef peptide pool as the negative control, or no peptide. Six males and four females were included in the convalescent cohort, with two Hispanic individuals, seven Caucasians, two Asians and one multiracial person represented.

The protocol used for the library was PCR. At the Johns Hopkins FTIC core, DNA from the cultured CD4+ T cells underwent TCR sequencing with the Oncomine TCR Beta short-read assay. Genomic DNA was extracted from the cultured CD4+ T cells with the QIAamp micro DNA kit. Oncomine TCR Beta libraries from cultured CD4+ T cells were pooled with unique dual indexes and sequenced on an Illumina iSeq 100. Per the original workflow: Non-productive sequences were removed, and CDR3s that did not start with C, did not end with F or W, or were shorter than 7 amino acids were discarded. The MANAFEST web application identified antigen-specific clonotypes by comparing peptide-stimulated wells against reference wells and other culture wells. An FDR below 0.05, an odds ratio above 5, and a productive frequency above 0.1% in at least two of three replicate wells were required for clones to be considered positive. A clonotype counted as cross-reactive if it showed significant expansion both in the SARS-CoV-2 spike wells and in at least one common cold coronavirus spike condition. Using R version 3.6.1, CDR3 homology was evaluated through Levenshtein distances (stringdist) along with unrooted phylogenetic trees (ape). TCRdb ran its own pipeline on the public reads, namely fastp trimming at Q25 and MiXCR clone calling, and kept in-frame beta chains. A single entry per CDR3 protein holds the most common genes and DNA from its merged rows. Clone size and V and J calls follow TCRdb, not the original study. Recorded for this sample are roughly 20,000 distinct CDR3 sequences; 35% to 50% of them occurred a single time. Clones ranked in the top ten supply around 8.5% of the sample.

Overall study outcomes, separate from this receptor: An increase in the median number of SARS-CoV-2-reactive clonotypes from 20 to 25 after infection to 38 after vaccination was observed, but the change was not found to be significant. Relatively few convalescent patients were included in the study, and early timepoints after natural infection were not analyzed. Of the vaccine-specific clones in convalescent patients, 304 of 307, or nearly all, reacted only to SARS-CoV-2 spike and did not cross-react with common cold coronaviruses. In convalescent patients, a median around 86% of post-vaccine SARS-CoV-2-reactive clones were detected only after vaccination, suggesting vaccine-specific priming.

On this clonotype: The antigen it recognizes is unknown. Per-base quality was not reported, and no clone a single base away is much larger than it.

This specimen's treatment or condition label, interpreted: roughly 10-day PBMC culture with coronavirus spike peptide pools or control peptides (ViraFEST assay). The ViraFEST assay, used in the study, expanded antigen-specific T cells with peptide pools and then identified the expanded clonotypes through TCR sequencing. The convalescent patients' positive SARS-CoV-2 PCR tests fell between March and December 2020, which was before the Alpha, Beta and Delta variants emerged in the United States. PBMCs were cultured at two million per well in IMDM supplemented with roughly 5% human AB serum and around 10 IU/ml IL-2, with roughly 10 ug/ml peptide pools added. On days 3 and 7, half of the culture medium was replaced with fresh IL-2-containing medium. Once the cells had been in culture for about 10 days, the EasySep CD4+ T cell isolation kit was used to isolate CD4+ T cells by negative selection. PBMCs were separated from whole blood using Ficoll-Paque Plus gradient centrifugation and then either used fresh or cryopreserved at -140C. In general, triplicate wells were set up for every culture condition.

The sequencing used CD4+ T cells from blood, cultured in vitro, collected after SARS-CoV-2 vaccination. This TCR derives from a human donor who had recovered from COVID-19.

The CDR3 amino acid sequence is: CASSARTGSYEQYF. The nucleotides read TGTGCCAGCAGTGCGAGGACAGGGAGCTACGAGCAGTACTTC. In this chain, TRBV2 is recombined with TRBJ2-1; 8 of the junction bases match TRBD1. The DNA end favors TRBJ2-7, so the J call may be wrong. The CDR3 runs 14 amino acids, cysteine and phenylalanine included. Only the CDR3 portion is preserved as DNA: 42 bases, with reading frame beginning at the first base. CDR1 SNHLY and CDR2 FYNNEI were looked up in the germline V gene.